This is a list of T cell receptor beta chains from one sample in a study. One entry per CDR3 protein results from TCRdb running MiXCR on the RT-PCR reads. The table includes almost 700,000 distinct CDR3 sequences, approximately 15% detected once. The sequenced material came from memory CD4+ T cells from blood. These receptor sequences come from a female donor in good health, serving as a healthy control. Each CDR3 is given with its conserved first and last residue. D genes are given only for firm matches. Part of the rows lack a size; the others show once, few, many or a class for expanded clones.

j_call,d_call,v_call,clone_size,cdr3_nt,cdr3_aa
TRBJ1-2,TRBD1,TRBV5-4,-,TGTGCCAGCAGCTGGGGACAGGGTTCAGGAGGCTACACCTTC,CASSWGQGSGGYTF
TRBJ1-4,-,TRBV5-1,-,TGCGCCAGCAGCTTGGGACAGGCAGGACGAGCAACTAATGAAAAACTGTTTTTT,CASSLGQAGRATNEKLFF
TRBJ2-7,-,TRBV20-1,-,TGCAGTGCCAGAGGGGTAGGGGCCTACGAGCAGTACTTC,CSARGVGAYEQYF
TRBJ2-1,-,TRBV6-1,-,TGTGCCAGCAGTGAAGCACCCCGGGCCACGGAGCAGTTCTTC,CASSEAPRATEQFF
TRBJ2-7,-,TRBV6-2/TRBV6-3,few,TGTGCCAGCAAGAATTTTGGGGGGTATGCCTACGAGCAGTACTTC,CASKNFGGYAYEQYF
TRBJ2-2,-,TRBV5-1,few,TGCGCCAGCAGCGTCGCCGAGGGGAGTTCGACCGGGGAGCTGTTTTTT,CASSVAEGSSTGELFF
TRBJ2-3,TRBD1,TRBV29-1,-,TGCAGCGTTAAAACAGGGGGACCCACAGATACGCAGTATTTT,CSVKTGGPTDTQYF
TRBJ1-4,TRBD1,TRBV4-3,few,TGCGCCAGCAGCCAAGATTCTCTTGGGACAGGGGGCGAAAAACTGTTTTTT,CASSQDSLGTGGEKLFF
TRBJ2-1,TRBD2,TRBV19,-,TGTGCCAGTAGTATCCAAGCGGTAGCGGGAGCCCGCAATGAGCAGTTCTTC,CASSIQAVAGARNEQFF
TRBJ1-1,-,TRBV20-1,-,TGCAGTGCCCCCCCCAGTATGAACACTGAAGCTTTCTTT,CSAPPSMNTEAFF
TRBJ2-1,TRBD1,TRBV24-1,few,TGTGCCACCAGTGAGTTCGGACAGGGGCTATCCTACAATGAGCAGTTCTTC,CATSEFGQGLSYNEQFF
TRBJ2-3,TRBD2,TRBV20-1,-,TGCAGTGCTCAAAGGACTAGCGGGAATCTCGGCACATATACGCAGTATTTT,CSAQRTSGNLGTYTQYF
TRBJ2-1,TRBD2,TRBV5-1,many,TGCGCCAGCAGCTTCAAGCGGGAGGGCAATGAGCAGTTCTTC,CASSFKREGNEQFF
TRBJ1-6,-,TRBV6-5,-,TGTGCCAGCAGCGAACACCTAGTGGGTGATTCACCCCTCCACTTT,CASSEHLVGDSPLHF
TRBJ2-1,TRBD2,TRBV20-1,few,TGCAGTGCGCAAAGGACTAGCGCAAATGAGCAGTTCTTC,CSAQRTSANEQFF
TRBJ2-4,TRBD1,TRBV5-1,-,TGCGCCAGCAGCTTGGAGGGGACAGGGGGAAACATTCAGTACTTC,CASSLEGTGGNIQYF
TRBJ1-1,-,TRBV7-9,-,TGTGCCAGCAGGGTCACTGAAGGGCCCGTTGAAGCTTTCTTT,CASRVTEGPVEAFF
TRBJ2-7,TRBD2,TRBV29-1,many,TGCAGCGCCGGGACTAGCGGGAGTGGAGAGCAGTACTTC,CSAGTSGSGEQYF
TRBJ2-1,TRBD2,TRBV12-3/TRBV12-4,-,TGTGCCAGCAAAGGGACTACGACTGACTCCTACAATGAGCAGTTCTTC,CASKGTTTDSYNEQFF
TRBJ2-1,-,TRBV5-1,-,TGCGCCAGCAGCGTCCAATGTCTGGAGCAGTTCTTC,CASSVQCLEQFF
TRBJ1-4,-,TRBV30,-,TGTGCCTGGAGTACCCGGCGGGCAACTAATGAAAAACTGTTTTTT,CAWSTRRATNEKLFF
TRBJ2-1,TRBD1,TRBV10-3,few,TGTGCCATCAGTGAAAACAGGGGGAAAAATGAGCAGTTCTTC,CAISENRGKNEQFF
TRBJ2-3,-,TRBV9,few,TGTGCCAGCAGCGTAGACTACCGCACAGATACGCAGTATTTT,CASSVDYRTDTQYF
TRBJ2-5,TRBD2,TRBV20-1,many,TGCAGTGTCAACCCGGGGGGACCCGGGGAGACCCAGTACTTC,CSVNPGGPGETQYF
TRBJ2-5,TRBD1,TRBV5-1,many,TGCGCCAGCAGCCCGGGACAGGTCCCGTACCAAGAGACCCAGTACTTC,CASSPGQVPYQETQYF
TRBJ2-7,-,TRBV2,-,TGTGCCAGCAGTCGCCCGGGCATGAGCTCCTACGAGCAGTACTTC,CASSRPGMSSYEQYF
TRBJ1-5,-,TRBV28,-,TGTGCCAGCAGCCGGCCCCGTGATCCTCAGCCCCAGCATTTT,CASSRPRDPQPQHF
TRBJ1-1,TRBD1,TRBV6-2/TRBV6-3,-,TGTGCCAGCAGTCCTCCGTCGCCCGACAGGGGAGTTCAGAACACTGAAGCTTTCTTT,CASSPPSPDRGVQNTEAFF
TRBJ2-2,-,TRBV6-6,-,TGTGCCAGCATTGGTACCAGGTCTTTGTACACCGGGGAGCTGTTTTTT,CASIGTRSLYTGELFF
TRBJ2-1,TRBD1,TRBV24-1,few,TGTGCCACCAGTGATGGACAGGGTTGGAATGAGCAGTTCTTC,CATSDGQGWNEQFF
TRBJ1-2,-,TRBV4-1,few,TGCGCCAGCAGCCAAGAAGCCTCCCGGACAGCCATCTATGGCTACACCTTC,CASSQEASRTAIYGYTF
TRBJ1-5,-,TRBV12-3/TRBV12-4,-,TGTGCCAGCACCGGAGGGAGGGGTTATAGCAATCAGCCCCAGCATTTT,CASTGGRGYSNQPQHF
TRBJ1-6,-,TRBV15,few,TGTGCCACCAGCAGAGAGCCTTTCGGGTCTCACTATTCACCCCTCCACTTT,CATSREPFGSHYSPLHF
TRBJ2-1,-,TRBV6-7,few,TGTGCCAGCAGTTACTCGAGATCCCGGGACTACAATGAGCAGTTCTTC,CASSYSRSRDYNEQFF
TRBJ1-1,TRBD1,TRBV28,-,TGTGCCAGCAGTTTTGACAGGGGGTGGGACACTGAAGCTTTCTTT,CASSFDRGWDTEAFF
TRBJ2-3,-,TRBV7-9,few,TGTGCCAGCAGGGGGAAGGATCGGGGGGATACGCAGTATTTT,CASRGKDRGDTQYF
TRBJ2-7,-,TRBV3-1,few,TGTGCCAGCAGCCCGCAGGGATTCGCCTACGAGCAGTACTTC,CASSPQGFAYEQYF
TRBJ1-5,-,TRBV15,few,TGTGCCACCAGCAGAGTGATGTCCTCCCAGCCCCAGCATTTT,CATSRVMSSQPQHF